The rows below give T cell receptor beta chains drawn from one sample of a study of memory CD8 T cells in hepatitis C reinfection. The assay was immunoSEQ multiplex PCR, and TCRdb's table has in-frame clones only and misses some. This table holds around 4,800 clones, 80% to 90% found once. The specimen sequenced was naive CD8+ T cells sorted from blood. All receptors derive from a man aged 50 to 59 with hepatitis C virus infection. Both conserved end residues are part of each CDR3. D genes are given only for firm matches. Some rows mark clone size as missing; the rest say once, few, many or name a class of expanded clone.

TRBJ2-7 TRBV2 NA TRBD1 CTSSEETGGYEQYF TGTACCAGCAGTGAAGAGACAGGGGGCTACGAGCAGTACTTC
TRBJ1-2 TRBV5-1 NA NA CASHQRGNYYGYTF TGCGCCAGTCACCAAAGAGGGAATTACTATGGCTACACCTTC
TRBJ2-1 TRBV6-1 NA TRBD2 CASSEGLAVYNEQFF TGTGCCAGCAGTGAGGGGCTAGCGGTCTACAATGAGCAGTTCTTC
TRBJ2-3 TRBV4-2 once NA CASSQDYGSIDTQYF TGTGCCAGCAGCCAAGACTACGGGAGCATTGATACGCAGTATTTT
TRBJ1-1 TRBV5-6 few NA CASSFETGAMNTEAFF TGTGCCAGCAGCTTTGAGACAGGTGCGATGAACACTGAAGCTTTCTTT
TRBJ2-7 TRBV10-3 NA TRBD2 CAISVACPAGGSYEQYF TGTGCCATCAGTGTGGCGTGCCCAGCGGGAGGCTCCTACGAGCAGTACTTC
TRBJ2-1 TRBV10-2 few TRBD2 CASSDLIRLAPNNEQFF TGCGCCAGCAGTGACCTAATCCGACTAGCGCCGAACAATGAGCAGTTCTTC
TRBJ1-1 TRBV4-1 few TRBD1 CASSHLLGQDTEAFF TGCGCCAGCAGCCACCTCCTCGGACAGGACACTGAAGCTTTCTTT
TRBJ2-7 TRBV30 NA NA CAWSVTDNREQYF TGTGCCTGGAGTGTAACGGACAATCGCGAGCAGTACTTC
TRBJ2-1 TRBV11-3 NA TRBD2 CASSFLSGTNYNEQFF TGTGCCAGCAGCTTCTTATCCGGGACTAACTACAATGAGCAGTTCTTC
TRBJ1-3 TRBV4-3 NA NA CASSQERQRDSGNTIYF TGCGCCAGCAGCCAAGAAAGACAGCGCGACTCTGGAAACACCATATATTTT
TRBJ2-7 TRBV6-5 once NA CASSYSSGARYEQYF TGTGCCAGCAGTTACTCCTCCGGTGCAAGATACGAGCAGTACTTC
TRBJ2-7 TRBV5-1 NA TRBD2 CASSPFGERGYEQYF TGCGCCAGCAGCCCTTTCGGGGAGCGGGGCTACGAGCAGTACTTC
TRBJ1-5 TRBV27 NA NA CASSFNGEYNQPQHF TGTGCCAGCAGTTTCAACGGGGAGTATAATCAGCCCCAGCATTTT
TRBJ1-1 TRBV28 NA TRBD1 CASSLSAGGVGTEAFF TGTGCCAGCAGTTTATCGGCAGGGGGCGTGGGCACTGAAGCTTTCTTT
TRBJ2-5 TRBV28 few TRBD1 CAIRGTGALQETQYF TGTGCCATCCGGGGAACAGGGGCACTCCAAGAGACCCAGTACTTC
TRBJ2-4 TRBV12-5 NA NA CASGFPLGAKENIQYF TGTGCTAGTGGTTTCCCCTTAGGGGCCAAGGAAAACATTCAGTACTTC
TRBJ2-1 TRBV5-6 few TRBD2 CASSPTGGLAGFNEQFF TGTGCCAGCAGCCCCACCGGGGGTCTAGCGGGATTCAATGAGCAGTTCTTC
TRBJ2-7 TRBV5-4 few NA CASSLANRVGDEQYF TGTGCCAGCAGCTTGGCCAACAGGGTCGGCGACGAGCAGTACTTC
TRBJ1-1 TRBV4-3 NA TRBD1 CASNLGTGGSNTEAFF TGCGCCAGCAACCTCGGGACAGGGGGTTCGAACACTGAAGCTTTCTTT
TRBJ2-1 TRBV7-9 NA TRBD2 CASSPRSAGVPNEQFF TGTGCCAGCAGCCCTCGATCAGCGGGAGTCCCTAATGAGCAGTTCTTC
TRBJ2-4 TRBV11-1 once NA CASSLGTVAKNIQYF TGTGCCAGCAGCTTAGGAACAGTAGCCAAAAACATTCAGTACTTC
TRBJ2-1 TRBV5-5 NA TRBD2 CASSFREAYNEQFF TGTGCCAGCAGCTTTCGGGAGGCCTACAATGAGCAGTTCTTC
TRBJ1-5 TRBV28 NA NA CASSLSYGGESNQPQHF TGTGCCAGCAGTTTATCCTACGGTGGAGAGAGCAATCAGCCCCAGCATTTT
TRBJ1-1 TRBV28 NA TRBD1 CASRGTGDTEAFF TGTGCCAGCAGAGGGACAGGTGACACTGAAGCTTTCTTT
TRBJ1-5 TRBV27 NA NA CASSRGPGAHQPQHF TGTGCCAGCAGTAGGGGCCCAGGGGCTCATCAGCCCCAGCATTTT
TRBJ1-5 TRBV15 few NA CATSREGGNQPQHF TGTGCCACCAGCAGAGAAGGAGGCAATCAGCCCCAGCATTTT
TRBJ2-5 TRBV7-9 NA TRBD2 CASSGLAGEGLGETQYF TGTGCCAGCAGCGGCTTAGCGGGAGAGGGTCTAGGAGAGACCCAGTACTTC
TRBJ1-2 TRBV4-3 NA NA CASSPDYGDSNYGYTF TGCGCCAGCAGCCCAGATTACGGAGATTCTAACTATGGCTACACCTTC
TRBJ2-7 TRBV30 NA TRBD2 CAWRGGTRSYEQYF TGTGCCTGGAGGGGAGGGACTCGCTCCTACGAGCAGTACTTC
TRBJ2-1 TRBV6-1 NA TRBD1 CASLPGQGVYNEQFF TGTGCCAGCTTGCCGGGACAGGGGGTATACAATGAGCAGTTCTTC
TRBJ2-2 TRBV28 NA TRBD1 CASSYRGAGELFF TGTGCCAGCAGTTACAGGGGGGCCGGGGAGCTGTTTTTT
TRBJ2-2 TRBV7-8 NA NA CASSLSGTGELFF TGTGCCAGCAGCTTGTCGGGCACCGGGGAGCTGTTTTTT
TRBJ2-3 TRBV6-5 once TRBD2 CASLLADKDTQYF TGTGCCAGCTTACTAGCGGATAAAGATACGCAGTATTTT
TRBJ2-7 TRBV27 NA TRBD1 CASRLTGGLYEQYF TGTGCCAGCAGACTGACAGGGGGCCTCTACGAGCAGTACTTC
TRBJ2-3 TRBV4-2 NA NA CASSQSGTSTDTQYF TGTGCCAGCAGCCAAAGCGGAACTAGCACAGATACGCAGTATTTT
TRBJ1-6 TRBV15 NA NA CATRPSAGNSPLHF TGTGCCACCAGGCCTTCGGCAGGGAATTCACCCCTCCACTTT
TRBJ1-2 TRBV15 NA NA CATSRDQRGNYGYTF TGTGCCACCAGCAGAGATCAGAGAGGAAACTATGGCTACACCTTC
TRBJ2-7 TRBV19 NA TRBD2 CASSPGLAAYEQYF TGTGCCAGTAGTCCCGGACTAGCGGCCTACGAGCAGTACTTC
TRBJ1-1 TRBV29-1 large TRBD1 CSVQKGQGEAFF TGCAGCGTCCAGAAGGGACAGGGAGAAGCTTTCTTT
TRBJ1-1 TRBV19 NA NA CASHPGISQDTEAFF TGTGCCAGTCACCCAGGGATTTCTCAGGACACTGAAGCTTTCTTT
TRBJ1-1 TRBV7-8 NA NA CASRKRGGHFGTEAFF TGTGCCAGCAGGAAACGCGGGGGGCACTTTGGGACTGAAGCTTTCTTT
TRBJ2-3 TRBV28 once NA CASTTVSTDTQYF TGTGCCAGCACCACGGTGAGCACAGATACGCAGTATTTT
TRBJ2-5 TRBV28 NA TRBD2 CASSLSLLTSGVQETQYF TGTGCCAGCAGTTTATCCCTCCTGACTAGCGGAGTTCAAGAGACCCAGTACTTC
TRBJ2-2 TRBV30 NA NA CAWSVPRVQITGELFF TGTGCCTGGAGTGTACCCAGGGTGCAGATAACCGGGGAGCTGTTTTTT
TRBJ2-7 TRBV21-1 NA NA CASPLPLKREIYEQYF TGTGCCAGCCCGCTGCCCCTCAAGCGGGAGATCTACGAGCAGTACTTC
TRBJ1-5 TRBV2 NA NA CASKQAGQPQHF TGTGCCAGCAAGCAGGCGGGCCAGCCCCAGCATTTT
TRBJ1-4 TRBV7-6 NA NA CASSLGGRTNEKLFF TGTGCCAGCAGCTTAGGTGGCAGAACTAATGAAAAACTGTTTTTT